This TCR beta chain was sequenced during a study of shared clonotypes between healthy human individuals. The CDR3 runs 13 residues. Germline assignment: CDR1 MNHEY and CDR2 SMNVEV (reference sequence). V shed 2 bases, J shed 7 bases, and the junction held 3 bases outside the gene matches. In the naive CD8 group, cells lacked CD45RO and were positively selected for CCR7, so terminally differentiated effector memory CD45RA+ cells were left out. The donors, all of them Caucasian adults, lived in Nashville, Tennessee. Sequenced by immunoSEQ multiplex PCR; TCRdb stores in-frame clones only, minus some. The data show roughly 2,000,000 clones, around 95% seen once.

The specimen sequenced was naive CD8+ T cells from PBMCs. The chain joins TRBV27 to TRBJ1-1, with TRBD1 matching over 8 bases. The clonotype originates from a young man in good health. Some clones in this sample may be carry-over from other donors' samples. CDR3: CASSLQGQGEAFF. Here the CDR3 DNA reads TGTGCCAGCAGTTTACAAGGACAGGGTGAAGCTTTCTTT.